The clone carrying this T cell receptor beta chain was counted at least ten times. Its antigen is undetermined. In germline, CDR1 is DFQATT, CDR2 SNEGSKA (reference sequence). Trimming took 3 bases from V and 1 from J; bases not matched to a gene: 3. The length of the CDR3 is 14 residues. This sample is part of a study of CD8 T cells in ankylosing spondylitis. Study findings and constraints: What seemed typical of ankylosing spondylitis blood was a TCR beta motif built from eight highly homologous variants. Within peripheral blood, clones linked to disease were CD8+ and relatively rare.

Each CDR3 protein gets one entry after TCRdb re-called the 5' RACE reads with MiXCR. The sample carries 35,000 to 50,000 distinct CDR3 sequences, approximately 10% recorded once. V is TRBV20-1 and J is TRBJ2-4; 7 bases match TRBD2. Material: blood, either unsorted or a sorted T cell fraction (not recorded which). The sequence was collected from a male donor with ankylosing spondylitis or in good health (not recorded which). The CDR3 DNA follows: TGCAGTGCTAGTCAGGGAGGGGCCAAAAACATTCAGTACTTC. Translation gives CSASQGGAKNIQYF.